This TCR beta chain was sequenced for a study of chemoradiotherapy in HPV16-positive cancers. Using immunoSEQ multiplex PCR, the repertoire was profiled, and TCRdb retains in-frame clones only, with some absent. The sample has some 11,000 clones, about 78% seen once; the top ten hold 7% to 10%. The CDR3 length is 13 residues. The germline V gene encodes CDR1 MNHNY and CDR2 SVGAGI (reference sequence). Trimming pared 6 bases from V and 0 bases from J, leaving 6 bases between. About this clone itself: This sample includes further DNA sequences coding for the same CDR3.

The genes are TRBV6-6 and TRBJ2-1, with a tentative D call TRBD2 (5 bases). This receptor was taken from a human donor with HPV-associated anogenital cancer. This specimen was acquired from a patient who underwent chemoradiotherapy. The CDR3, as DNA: TGTGCCAGCAGCCGGGACTCCTACAATGAGCAGTTCTTC. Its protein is CASSRDSYNEQFF.